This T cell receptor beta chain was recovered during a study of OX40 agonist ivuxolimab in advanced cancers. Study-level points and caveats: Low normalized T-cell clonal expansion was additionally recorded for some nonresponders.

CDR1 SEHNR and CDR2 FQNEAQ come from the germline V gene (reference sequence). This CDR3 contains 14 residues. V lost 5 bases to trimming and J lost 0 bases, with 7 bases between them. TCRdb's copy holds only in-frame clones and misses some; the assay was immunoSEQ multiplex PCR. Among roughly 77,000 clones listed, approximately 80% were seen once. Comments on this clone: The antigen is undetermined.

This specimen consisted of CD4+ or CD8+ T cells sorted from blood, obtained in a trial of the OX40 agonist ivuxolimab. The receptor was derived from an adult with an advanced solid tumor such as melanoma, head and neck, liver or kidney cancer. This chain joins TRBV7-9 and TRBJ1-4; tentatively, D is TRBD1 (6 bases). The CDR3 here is CASSRTATNEKLFF. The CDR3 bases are TGTGCCAGCAGCAGGACAGCAACTAATGAAAAACTGTTTTTT. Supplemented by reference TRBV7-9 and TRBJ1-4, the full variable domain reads DTGVSQNPRHKITKRGQNVTFRCDPISEHNRLYWYRQTLGQGPEFLTYFQNEAQLEKSRLLSDRFSAERPKGSFSTLEIQRTEQGDSAMYLCASSRTATNEKLFFGSGTQLSVL.